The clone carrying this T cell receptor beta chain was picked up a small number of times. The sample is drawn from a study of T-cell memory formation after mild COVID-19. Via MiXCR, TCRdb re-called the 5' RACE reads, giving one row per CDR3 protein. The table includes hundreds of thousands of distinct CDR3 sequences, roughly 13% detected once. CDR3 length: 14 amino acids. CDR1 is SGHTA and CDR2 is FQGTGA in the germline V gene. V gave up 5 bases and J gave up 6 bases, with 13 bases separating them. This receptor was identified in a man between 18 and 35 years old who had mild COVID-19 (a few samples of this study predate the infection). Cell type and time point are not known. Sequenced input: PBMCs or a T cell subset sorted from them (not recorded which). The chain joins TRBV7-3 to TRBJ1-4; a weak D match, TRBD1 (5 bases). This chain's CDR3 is CASSPDGGDEKLFF. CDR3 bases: TGTGCCAGCAGCCCGGACGGGGGGGATGAAAAACTGTTTTTT.